These T cell receptor beta chains were read from a single sample in a study of blood T cell repertoires in COVID-19. The method was immunoSEQ multiplex PCR; TCRdb's version includes in-frame clones alone and lacks a portion of them. Of over 150,000 clones listed, approximately 83% are singletons. Sequenced: peripheral blood. The receptor set was obtained from a woman aged 60 to 75 with COVID-19, enrolled during active disease. Both conserved end residues are part of each CDR3. A D gene is named only where the DNA matches it firmly. A row's size may be missing; if present it is once, few, many or a size class.

d_gene,abundance,j_gene,v_gene,CDR3aa,CDR3nt
TRBD1,.,TRBJ1-1,TRBV5-1,CASSLVQGGNTEAFF,TGCGCCAGCAGCTTGGTACAGGGGGGGAACACTGAAGCTTTCTTT
TRBD1,few,TRBJ1-2,TRBV30,CAWSDRQGWNYGYTF,TGTGCCTGGAGTGACCGACAGGGGTGGAACTATGGCTACACCTTC
.,.,TRBJ1-6,TRBV2,CASSLRRSSYNSPLHF,TGTGCCAGCTCCCTGAGGAGGAGCTCCTATAATTCACCCCTCCACTTT
TRBD2,once,TRBJ2-5,TRBV18,CASSIPSGLADLKETQYF,TGTGCCAGCTCAATTCCCTCGGGACTAGCGGATCTCAAAGAGACCCAGTACTTC
.,many,TRBJ1-1,TRBV5-8,CASSLAGGYTNTEAFF,TGTGCCAGCAGCTTGGCCGGAGGTTACACGAACACTGAAGCTTTCTTT
.,.,TRBJ1-1,TRBV4-2,CASSQGSGTEAFF,TGTGCCAGCAGCCAAGGAAGCGGCACTGAAGCTTTCTTT
TRBD1,.,TRBJ1-3,TRBV29-1,CSAETGAFSGNTIYF,TGCAGCGCGGAGACAGGGGCCTTCTCTGGAAACACCATATATTTT
.,.,TRBJ1-1,TRBV6-5,CASSPSRTRTAFF,TGTGCCAGCAGCCCGTCCCGGACTAGGACAGCTTTCTTT
TRBD2,.,TRBJ2-1,TRBV7-2,CASSLYGGGPNEQFF,TGTGCCAGCAGCTTATACGGCGGGGGGCCCAATGAGCAGTTCTTC
.,.,TRBJ1-3,TRBV6-2/TRBV6-3,CASSYPSIDGNTIYF,TGTGCCAGCAGTTACCCCTCTATAGATGGAAACACCATATATTTT
TRBD1,.,TRBJ2-3,TRBV24-1,CATSDRGQLNTDTQYF,TGTGCCACCAGTGATAGGGGACAGCTGAACACAGATACGCAGTATTTT
.,.,TRBJ1-5,TRBV19,CASSMQALNRPQHF,TGTGCCAGTAGTATGCAGGCCCTTAATCGGCCCCAGCATTTT
.,.,TRBJ1-2,TRBV5-1,CASRSGGGGADGYTF,TGCGCCAGCAGATCGGGCGGCGGAGGGGCTGATGGCTACACCTTC
.,.,TRBJ1-1,TRBV20-1,CSARGLGGAFF,TGCAGTGCTAGAGGACTGGGGGGAGCTTTCTTT
TRBD1,.,TRBJ1-2,TRBV2,CASSDRGTGGSYGYTF,TGTGCCAGCAGTGACCGAGGGACAGGGGGCAGCTATGGCTACACCTTC
.,.,TRBJ1-2,TRBV6-1,CASSAPGSSTYGYTF,TGTGCCAGCAGTGCGCCCGGGTCCTCTACCTATGGCTACACCTTC
.,.,TRBJ2-3,TRBV30,CAWRPGVLARNTQYF,TGTGCCTGGAGACCTGGGGTCCTAGCAAGGAATACGCAGTATTTT
.,.,TRBJ2-1,TRBV10-1,CATRPSGSNEQFF,TGCGCCACCCGGCCAAGCGGTTCCAATGAGCAGTTCTTC
.,.,TRBJ1-2,TRBV18,CASSQDGHPNYGYTF,TGTGCCAGCTCGCAGGACGGACACCCCAACTATGGCTACACCTTC
.,.,TRBJ2-7,TRBV21-1,CASSKMGRGHSYEQYF,TGTGCCAGCAGCAAAATGGGCCGGGGTCACTCCTACGAGCAGTACTTC
.,.,TRBJ1-1,TRBV5-6,CASSFGTPREAFF,TGTGCCAGCAGCTTCGGGACACCGAGGGAAGCTTTCTTT
.,.,TRBJ2-2,TRBV18,CASSPRVGANTGELFF,TGTGCCAGCTCACCACGGGTAGGGGCGAACACCGGGGAGCTGTTTTTT